Detailed here is one T cell receptor (beta chain). The antigen is unknown. Losses at the gene ends were 7 bases for V and 5 bases for J; bases not matched to a gene: 4. This CDR3 region has 13 residues. These data come from a study of T-cell memory formation after mild COVID-19. The wider study: Clusters were largely donor specific. Overall study findings and caveats: Researchers report contracting CD4+ clones mostly in CM and EM, with CD8+ clones in EMRA.

TCRdb re-called the 5' RACE reads through MiXCR, storing one row per CDR3 protein. The sample includes roughly 620,000 distinct CDR3 sequences, over 15% seen only once; the top ten take about 11%. The chain links TRBV12-3 or TRBV12-4 to TRBJ1-5, with 8 bases lining up with TRBD1. The source is an adult woman who had mild COVID-19 (a few samples of this study predate the infection). Cell type and time point are not known. Sequences were obtained from PBMCs or a T cell subset sorted from them (not recorded which). The CDR3 coding sequence is TGTGCCAGCACCACGACAGGGGATCAGCCCCAGCATTTT. Its protein is CASTTTGDQPQHF.